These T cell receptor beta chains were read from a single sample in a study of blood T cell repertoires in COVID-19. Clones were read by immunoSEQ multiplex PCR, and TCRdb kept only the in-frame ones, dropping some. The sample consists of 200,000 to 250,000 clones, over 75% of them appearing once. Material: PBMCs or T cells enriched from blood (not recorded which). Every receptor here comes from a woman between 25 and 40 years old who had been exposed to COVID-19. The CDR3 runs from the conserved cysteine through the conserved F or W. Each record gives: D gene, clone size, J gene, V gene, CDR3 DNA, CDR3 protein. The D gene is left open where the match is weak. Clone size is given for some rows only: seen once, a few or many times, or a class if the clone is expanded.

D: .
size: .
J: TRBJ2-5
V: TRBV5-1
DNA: TGCGCCAGCAGCGATGCTACAGGGTTTATCCAAGAGACCCAGTACTTC
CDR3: CASSDATGFIQETQYF

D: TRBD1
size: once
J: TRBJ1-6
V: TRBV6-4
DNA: TGTGCCAGCAGTGACGAAGGGACAGGAAATTCACCCCTCCACTTT
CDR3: CASSDEGTGNSPLHF

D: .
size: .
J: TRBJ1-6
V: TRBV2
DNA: TGTGCCAGCAGTGATTTGGGGGCGTATAATTCACCCCTCCACTTT
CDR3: CASSDLGAYNSPLHF

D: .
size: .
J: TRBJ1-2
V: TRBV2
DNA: TGTGCCAGCAGTCCCAGGGCTTACTATGGCTACACCTTC
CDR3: CASSPRAYYGYTF

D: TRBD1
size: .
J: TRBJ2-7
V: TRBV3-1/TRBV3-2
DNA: TGTGCCAGCAGCCAACCCCTTAGGGCAGGGGGCGAGCAGTACTTC
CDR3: CASSQPLRAGGEQYF

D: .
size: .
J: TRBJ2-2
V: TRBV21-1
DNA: TGTGCCAGCAACTCCAGGGAAGACACCGGGGAGCTGTTTTTT
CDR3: CASNSREDTGELFF

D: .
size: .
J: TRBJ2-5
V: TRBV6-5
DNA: TGTGCCAGCAGTTACGGGCAGACCCTAGAGACCCAGTACTTC
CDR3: CASSYGQTLETQYF

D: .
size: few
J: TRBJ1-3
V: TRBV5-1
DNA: TGCGCCAGCAGCTTGGGATTCCCGACACGCTATTCTGGAAACACCATATATTTT
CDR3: CASSLGFPTRYSGNTIYF

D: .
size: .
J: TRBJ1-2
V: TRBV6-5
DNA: TGTGCCAGCAGTTACCGCGGGGGAGCTAACTATGGCTACACCTTC
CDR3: CASSYRGGANYGYTF

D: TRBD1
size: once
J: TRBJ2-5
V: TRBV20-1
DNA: TGCAGTGCTAGTAGGTCTGGACAGGCTGAAGAGACCCAGTACTTC
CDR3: CSASRSGQAEETQYF

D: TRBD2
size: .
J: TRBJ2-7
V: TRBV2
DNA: TGTGCCAGCAGTGAGATAGCGGGAGGTTTATACGAGCAGTACTTC
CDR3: CASSEIAGGLYEQYF

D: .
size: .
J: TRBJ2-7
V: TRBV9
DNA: TGTGCCAGCAGCCTCAGGGACACCCCCTACGAGCAGTACTTC
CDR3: CASSLRDTPYEQYF

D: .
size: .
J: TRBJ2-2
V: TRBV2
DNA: TGTGCCAGCAGGGTCGGACTTGCGAACACCGGGGAGCTGTTTTTT
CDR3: CASRVGLANTGELFF

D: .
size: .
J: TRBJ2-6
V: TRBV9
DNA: TGTGCCAGCAGCACGACGGACAGCCCAAATACCTTTGGGGCCAACGTCCTGACTTTC
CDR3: CASSTTDSPNTFGANVLTF

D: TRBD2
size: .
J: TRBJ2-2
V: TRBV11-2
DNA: TGTGCCAGCAGCCACAAGACTAGCGGGAGGACCGGGGAGCTGTTTTTT
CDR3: CASSHKTSGRTGELFF

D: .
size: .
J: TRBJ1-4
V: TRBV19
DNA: TGTGCCAGTAGTGCCTCAGGCGCAACTAATGAAAAACTGTTTTTT
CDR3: CASSASGATNEKLFF

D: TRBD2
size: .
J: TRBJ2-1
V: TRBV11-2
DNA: TGTGCCAGCAGTCCGAGCGGGAGCAGGTACAATGAGCAGTTCTTC
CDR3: CASSPSGSRYNEQFF

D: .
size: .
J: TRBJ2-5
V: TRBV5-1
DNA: TGCGCCAGCAGCTCGCAAGAGACCCAGTACTTC
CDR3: CASSSQETQYF

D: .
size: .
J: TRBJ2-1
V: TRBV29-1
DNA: TGCAGCGCCTTGACGGGGTACAATGAGCAGTTCTTC
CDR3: CSALTGYNEQFF

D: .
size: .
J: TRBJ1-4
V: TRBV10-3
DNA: TGTGCCATCGGAACAGGGCAGTCTAATGAAAAACTGTTTTTT
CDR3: CAIGTGQSNEKLFF

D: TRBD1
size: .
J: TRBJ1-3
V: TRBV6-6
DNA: TGTGCCAGCAGTTACTCGGGGACAGATGGAAACACCATATATTTT
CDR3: CASSYSGTDGNTIYF

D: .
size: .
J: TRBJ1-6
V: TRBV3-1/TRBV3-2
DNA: TGTGCCAGCAGCCATCTGACAGCGACCTATAATTCACCCCTCCACTTT
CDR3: CASSHLTATYNSPLHF

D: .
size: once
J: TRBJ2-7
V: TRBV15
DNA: TGTGCCACCAGCAGAGTTGTGGGAGTACGATCCTACGAGCAGTACTTC
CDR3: CATSRVVGVRSYEQYF

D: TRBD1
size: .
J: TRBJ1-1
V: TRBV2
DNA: TGTGCCAGCAGCTTCCACAGGGGGCCCTTTGAAGCTTTCTTT
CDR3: CASSFHRGPFEAFF

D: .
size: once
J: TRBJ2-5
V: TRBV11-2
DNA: TGTGCCAGCAGCTTAGAAGGCAGGGCCCAAGAGACCCAGTACTTC
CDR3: CASSLEGRAQETQYF

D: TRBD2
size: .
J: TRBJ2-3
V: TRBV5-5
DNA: TGTGCCAGCAGCTCCAGGTACGCTAGCGGGAACACAGATACGCAGTATTTT
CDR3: CASSSRYASGNTDTQYF

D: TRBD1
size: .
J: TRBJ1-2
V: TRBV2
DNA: TGTGCCAGCAGGGCGTCCGGGACAGGGGTAGGCTATGGCTACACCTTC
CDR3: CASRASGTGVGYGYTF